These T cell receptor beta chains were read from a single sample in a study of T cells in Graves' hyperthyroidism and ophthalmopathy. MiXCR was run by TCRdb on the multiplex PCR reads, yielding one entry per CDR3 protein. The sample comprises approximately 590,000 distinct CDR3 sequences, roughly 14% of which are singletons, and 6.5% to 8% rests with the top ten. The sample was blood. The receptors come from a woman aged 25-40 years with Graves' hyperthyroidism. The CDR3 runs from the conserved cysteine through the conserved F or W. Fields, in order: J gene, D gene, V gene, clone size, CDR3 DNA, CDR3 protein. A D gene is named only where the DNA matches it firmly. Size is stated for part of the rows, as once, few or many counts, or as a class when the clone is expanded.

J gene: TRBJ2-5
D gene: .
V gene: TRBV6-2/TRBV6-3
clone size: many
CDR3 DNA: TGTGCCAGCAGTTTAAGACTAACAGAGACCCAGTACTTC
CDR3 protein: CASSLRLTETQYF

J gene: TRBJ1-2
D gene: .
V gene: TRBV27
clone size: .
CDR3 DNA: TGTGCCAGCAGTTTTTGGCCCCAGAGCGGACCTAACTATGGCTACACCTTC
CDR3 protein: CASSFWPQSGPNYGYTF

J gene: TRBJ2-5
D gene: .
V gene: TRBV6-4
clone size: .
CDR3 DNA: TGTGCCAGCAGTGACTCGATTCGTGGGGCGAAGGACGGGGAGACCCAGTACTTC
CDR3 protein: CASSDSIRGAKDGETQYF

J gene: TRBJ2-7
D gene: TRBD2
V gene: TRBV11-2
clone size: many
CDR3 DNA: TGTGCCAGCAGCTCTCACCTGGGACTAGCGGCCTATCACTCGAACTCCTACGAGCAGTACTTC
CDR3 protein: CASSSHLGLAAYHSNSYEQYF

J gene: TRBJ1-1
D gene: .
V gene: TRBV20-1
clone size: many
CDR3 DNA: TGCAGTGCTAGAGTGAGGGCCTGGGGCGAGAACACTGAAGCTTTCTTT
CDR3 protein: CSARVRAWGENTEAFF

J gene: TRBJ2-1
D gene: .
V gene: TRBV5-4
clone size: few
CDR3 DNA: TGTGCCAGCAGCTCCGGAGGGGGTCGGCGAATGAATGAGCAGTTCTTC
CDR3 protein: CASSSGGGRRMNEQFF

J gene: TRBJ2-3
D gene: TRBD1
V gene: TRBV12-3/TRBV12-4
clone size: many
CDR3 DNA: TGTGCCAGCAGCCCCCGACAGGGACGAAGCACAGATACGCAGTATTTT
CDR3 protein: CASSPRQGRSTDTQYF

J gene: TRBJ2-5
D gene: .
V gene: TRBV7-9
clone size: many
CDR3 DNA: TGTGCCAGCAGCTTCGGCTCAGGGATAGAGACCCAGTACTTC
CDR3 protein: CASSFGSGIETQYF

J gene: TRBJ2-3
D gene: .
V gene: TRBV20-1
clone size: many
CDR3 DNA: TGCAGTGCTAGAGTTCCTAGCGGCACAGATACGCAGTATTTT
CDR3 protein: CSARVPSGTDTQYF

J gene: TRBJ2-2
D gene: .
V gene: TRBV12-3/TRBV12-4
clone size: few
CDR3 DNA: TGTGCCAGCAGTGTAGCGCTTCTGACCGGGGAGCTGTTTTTT
CDR3 protein: CASSVALLTGELFF

J gene: TRBJ2-1
D gene: .
V gene: TRBV28
clone size: many
CDR3 DNA: TGTGCCAGCAGTTTAAATATCGATCTGAGAGTCAGCAGTCACAATGAGCAGTTCTTC
CDR3 protein: CASSLNIDLRVSSHNEQFF

J gene: TRBJ1-2
D gene: .
V gene: TRBV12-3/TRBV12-4
clone size: many
CDR3 DNA: TGTGCCAGCAGTTTGGCTTCGGGGCTTGGCTACACCTTC
CDR3 protein: CASSLASGLGYTF

J gene: TRBJ2-1
D gene: .
V gene: TRBV11-2
clone size: many
CDR3 DNA: TGTGCCAGCAGCTTTCTGGCCCCGGGGGTTGAGCAGTTCTTC
CDR3 protein: CASSFLAPGVEQFF

J gene: TRBJ1-4
D gene: .
V gene: TRBV7-9
clone size: .
CDR3 DNA: TGTGCCAGCAGCTTATCAGATGCGGGGGTTGAAAAACTGTTTTTT
CDR3 protein: CASSLSDAGVEKLFF

J gene: TRBJ2-7
D gene: TRBD1
V gene: TRBV12-3/TRBV12-4
clone size: many
CDR3 DNA: TGTGCCAGCAGTCGCCGGGACAGGGACTCCTACGAGCAGTACTTC
CDR3 protein: CASSRRDRDSYEQYF

J gene: TRBJ2-7
D gene: .
V gene: TRBV5-1
clone size: many
CDR3 DNA: TGCGCCAGCAGCTTGGGATTTATGGGCGACAGGTCCTACGAGCAGTACTTC
CDR3 protein: CASSLGFMGDRSYEQYF

J gene: TRBJ2-7
D gene: .
V gene: TRBV20-1
clone size: few
CDR3 DNA: TGCAGTGCTAGCTTTAGTAGCTCCTACGAGCAGTACTTC
CDR3 protein: CSASFSSSYEQYF

J gene: TRBJ1-5
D gene: .
V gene: TRBV19
clone size: .
CDR3 DNA: TGTGCCAGCACGAAGTCGGGGGGTAGTCAGCCCCAGCATTTT
CDR3 protein: CASTKSGGSQPQHF

J gene: TRBJ1-5
D gene: .
V gene: TRBV27
clone size: many
CDR3 DNA: TGTGCCAGCAGTTTGGTGGGGGGTAGCCATCAGCCCCAGCATTTT
CDR3 protein: CASSLVGGSHQPQHF

J gene: TRBJ2-7
D gene: .
V gene: TRBV6-1
clone size: many
CDR3 DNA: TGTGCCAGCCGGAGGGATCTCAAATTCCCGAGCCTTTACGAGCAGTACTTC
CDR3 protein: CASRRDLKFPSLYEQYF

J gene: TRBJ2-1
D gene: TRBD1
V gene: TRBV7-3
clone size: few
CDR3 DNA: TGTGCCAGCAGGTCAGGGGGCGAGGGATACAATGAGCAGTTCTTC
CDR3 protein: CASRSGGEGYNEQFF

J gene: TRBJ2-7
D gene: .
V gene: TRBV12-3/TRBV12-4
clone size: many
CDR3 DNA: TGTGCCAGCAGTATTAGACTAGACGGAGAGCAGTACTTC
CDR3 protein: CASSIRLDGEQYF

J gene: TRBJ2-7
D gene: TRBD2
V gene: TRBV18
clone size: .
CDR3 DNA: TGTGCCAGCTCACCGGGACTAGCGGGGGCCTACGAGCAGTGCTTC
CDR3 protein: CASSPGLAGAYEQCF

J gene: TRBJ2-1
D gene: TRBD2
V gene: TRBV18
clone size: many
CDR3 DNA: TGTGCCAGCTCGAGGACTAGCGCAAACAATGAGCAGTTCTTC
CDR3 protein: CASSRTSANNEQFF

J gene: TRBJ2-7
D gene: .
V gene: TRBV19
clone size: few
CDR3 DNA: TGTGCCAGTAGTACTCATATTAGAAAGACCCCCGAGGGGTCCTACGAGCAGTACTTC
CDR3 protein: CASSTHIRKTPEGSYEQYF

J gene: TRBJ1-1
D gene: .
V gene: TRBV18
clone size: .
CDR3 DNA: TGTGCCAGCTCAGCACTGGACACAGGAATGAACACTGAAGCTTTCTTT
CDR3 protein: CASSALDTGMNTEAFF

J gene: TRBJ2-7
D gene: .
V gene: TRBV6-1
clone size: many
CDR3 DNA: TGTGCCAGCAGTGAAGCCCATCCGGCCACCTACGAGCAGTACTTC
CDR3 protein: CASSEAHPATYEQYF

J gene: TRBJ1-1
D gene: .
V gene: TRBV9
clone size: many
CDR3 DNA: TGTGCCAGCAGCCCCCGCCCAGACACTGAAGCTTTCTTT
CDR3 protein: CASSPRPDTEAFF

J gene: TRBJ2-1
D gene: .
V gene: TRBV11-2
clone size: many
CDR3 DNA: TGTGCCAGCAGCTTAGGAGACGATACTGAGCAGTTCTTC
CDR3 protein: CASSLGDDTEQFF

J gene: TRBJ2-3
D gene: TRBD1
V gene: TRBV11-3
clone size: many
CDR3 DNA: TGTGCCAGCAACCCGGGACAGGGCATAGATACGCAGTATTTT
CDR3 protein: CASNPGQGIDTQYF

J gene: TRBJ2-3
D gene: .
V gene: TRBV20-1
clone size: many
CDR3 DNA: TGCAGTGCTAGTCCCCTAGCCTCGAACCAATTCACAGATACGCAGTATTTT
CDR3 protein: CSASPLASNQFTDTQYF

J gene: TRBJ1-1
D gene: .
V gene: TRBV11-2
clone size: many
CDR3 DNA: TGTGCCAGCAGCGAAAGGGGTACGAACACTGAAGCTTTCTTT
CDR3 protein: CASSERGTNTEAFF

J gene: TRBJ2-6
D gene: .
V gene: TRBV27
clone size: few
CDR3 DNA: TGTGCCAGCAGTTTAGGGGCCGGGGAGGCTGGGGCCAACGTCCTGACTTTC
CDR3 protein: CASSLGAGEAGANVLTF

J gene: TRBJ2-7
D gene: .
V gene: TRBV28
clone size: many
CDR3 DNA: TGTGCCAGCAGTTTAGCGGGGACCACGAGGGAGCAGTACTTC
CDR3 protein: CASSLAGTTREQYF

J gene: TRBJ2-7
D gene: TRBD2
V gene: TRBV20-1
clone size: many
CDR3 DNA: TGCAGTGCTAGAGATTTGTCTAGCGGGAGGTCCCCCTACGAGCAGTACTTC
CDR3 protein: CSARDLSSGRSPYEQYF

J gene: TRBJ2-1
D gene: .
V gene: TRBV6-5
clone size: many
CDR3 DNA: TGTGCCAGCAGTTACTCGTTTCGGGAGACCCCCAATGAGCAGTTCTTC
CDR3 protein: CASSYSFRETPNEQFF

J gene: TRBJ1-1
D gene: .
V gene: TRBV6-6
clone size: many
CDR3 DNA: TGTGCCAGCAGTTACCAGATGACAGGCCGGGGCACTGAAGCTTTCTTT
CDR3 protein: CASSYQMTGRGTEAFF

J gene: TRBJ2-7
D gene: .
V gene: TRBV27
clone size: few
CDR3 DNA: TGTGCCAGCAGTTTGAGGGCAGGGCCCACCTACGAGCAGTACTTC
CDR3 protein: CASSLRAGPTYEQYF

J gene: TRBJ1-4
D gene: .
V gene: TRBV6-2/TRBV6-3
clone size: few
CDR3 DNA: TGTGCCAGCAGTTACCTTCAGTCTAATGAAAAACTGTTTTTT
CDR3 protein: CASSYLQSNEKLFF

J gene: TRBJ2-7
D gene: .
V gene: TRBV5-1
clone size: many
CDR3 DNA: TGCGCCAGCAGCTTGGATCAGGGCCCCTACGAGCAGTACTTC
CDR3 protein: CASSLDQGPYEQYF

J gene: TRBJ2-1
D gene: .
V gene: TRBV4-1
clone size: many
CDR3 DNA: TGCGCCAGCAGCCGAAACCAAGGTCCGGGGGCTGATGAGCAGTTCTTC
CDR3 protein: CASSRNQGPGADEQFF

J gene: TRBJ2-1
D gene: TRBD2
V gene: TRBV6-2/TRBV6-3
clone size: many
CDR3 DNA: TGTGCCAGCAGTTACTCTCGACTAGCGGGAGGACCGAATGAGCAGTTCTTC
CDR3 protein: CASSYSRLAGGPNEQFF

J gene: TRBJ2-6
D gene: .
V gene: TRBV5-1
clone size: .
CDR3 DNA: TGCGCCAGCAGCTCCAAGTACCGGGACCCGAGTACCTCTGGGGCCAACGTCCTGACTTTC
CDR3 protein: CASSSKYRDPSTSGANVLTF

J gene: TRBJ2-3
D gene: .
V gene: TRBV7-3
clone size: few
CDR3 DNA: TGTGCCAGCAGCTTATTAGGCCTCAATACGCAGTATTTT
CDR3 protein: CASSLLGLNTQYF

J gene: TRBJ1-4
D gene: TRBD1
V gene: TRBV5-1
clone size: few
CDR3 DNA: TGCGCCAGCAGCTTGGATGGGACAGGGCACGAAAAACTGTTTTTT
CDR3 protein: CASSLDGTGHEKLFF

J gene: TRBJ1-2
D gene: TRBD1
V gene: TRBV7-2
clone size: .
CDR3 DNA: TGTGCCAGCAGCCCCCGACAGGGGGGCAATGGCTACACCTTC
CDR3 protein: CASSPRQGGNGYTF

J gene: TRBJ2-3
D gene: .
V gene: TRBV4-1
clone size: .
CDR3 DNA: TGCGCCAGCAGCCAAGAAATCAATGGGCTCGAAGGGGACACGCAGTATTTT
CDR3 protein: CASSQEINGLEGDTQYF

J gene: TRBJ1-2
D gene: .
V gene: TRBV10-3
clone size: many
CDR3 DNA: TGTGCCATCAGTGAGTCCCGGGACCCCAGTGGCTACACCTTC
CDR3 protein: CAISESRDPSGYTF

J gene: TRBJ2-3
D gene: .
V gene: TRBV18
clone size: .
CDR3 DNA: TGTGCCAGCTTGGAGAGGGAGGTCACAGATACGCAGTATTTT
CDR3 protein: CASLEREVTDTQYF

J gene: TRBJ2-3
D gene: .
V gene: TRBV18
clone size: many
CDR3 DNA: TGTGCCAGCTCACTCCAAGCGGCCACAGATACGCAGTATTTT
CDR3 protein: CASSLQAATDTQYF

J gene: TRBJ1-4
D gene: .
V gene: TRBV27
clone size: .
CDR3 DNA: TGTGCCAGCAGTTTATCTATTCCTCCTGAAAAACTGTTTTTT
CDR3 protein: CASSLSIPPEKLFF

J gene: TRBJ2-6
D gene: .
V gene: TRBV20-1
clone size: .
CDR3 DNA: TGCAGTGCTAGAGGAGGCTTCTCTGGGGCCAACGTCCTGACTTTC
CDR3 protein: CSARGGFSGANVLTF

J gene: TRBJ1-5
D gene: TRBD1
V gene: TRBV9
clone size: .
CDR3 DNA: TGTGCCAGCAGCGACCAGACAGGGAAGGGCAATCAGCCCCAGCATTTT
CDR3 protein: CASSDQTGKGNQPQHF

J gene: TRBJ1-1
D gene: TRBD1
V gene: TRBV5-6
clone size: many
CDR3 DNA: TGTGCCAGCTCACTGACAGGGGGGAACACTGAAGCTTTCTTT
CDR3 protein: CASSLTGGNTEAFF

J gene: TRBJ2-3
D gene: TRBD1
V gene: TRBV27
clone size: many
CDR3 DNA: TGTGCCAGCAGCCCCAGACAGGGGGCAGGAGATACGCAGTATTTT
CDR3 protein: CASSPRQGAGDTQYF

J gene: TRBJ1-1
D gene: .
V gene: TRBV12-3/TRBV12-4
clone size: once
CDR3 DNA: TGTGCCAGCAGTACGGGGGGGGTGGTAGAGACTGAAGCTTTCTTT
CDR3 protein: CASSTGGVVETEAFF

J gene: TRBJ2-1
D gene: TRBD1
V gene: TRBV7-2
clone size: .
CDR3 DNA: TGTGCCAGCAGCGAAAGACCGGGACAGTCCTACAATGAGCAGTTCTTC
CDR3 protein: CASSERPGQSYNEQFF

J gene: TRBJ2-3
D gene: .
V gene: TRBV14
clone size: .
CDR3 DNA: TGTGCCAGCAGCCATGCGGAGACGCAGTATTTT
CDR3 protein: CASSHAETQYF

J gene: TRBJ2-7
D gene: .
V gene: TRBV5-1
clone size: .
CDR3 DNA: TGCGCCAGCAGCTCTGACGATGAGCAGTACTTC
CDR3 protein: CASSSDDEQYF